The clone carrying this T cell receptor beta chain was seen only a few times. Antigen unknown. The CDR3 consists of 16 residues. Trimming shortened V by 5 bases and J by 4 bases, and 20 bases separated the two germline ends. Germline CDR1 and CDR2: MNHEY and SVGEGT. This specimen comes from a study of blood T cells in healthy people across ages. Study findings and constraints: Any changes in expanded clonotypes were possibly confounded, as donor CMV status remained unknown. Diversity was higher, and naive CD4+ cells more numerous, in long-lived donors than in aged donors.

A second roughly 7 to 12 cycle PCR used barcoded and J-beta primers. TCRdb called the 5' RACE reads again in MiXCR, with one record for every CDR3 protein. The sample includes about 680,000 distinct CDR3 sequences, approximately 49% of them seen just once. Sequencing used blood. The receptor comes from a woman aged 60-75 years in good health. The V gene is TRBV6-2 or TRBV6-3, the J gene TRBJ2-5, with D maybe TRBD2 (6 bases). The CDR3 DNA reads TGTGCCAGCAGTCCCTCGGGAGACACCCTCGGAGAGACCCAGTACTTC. Its protein product is CASSPSGDTLGETQYF.